This entry describes one TCR beta chain. Germline values: CDR1 SGHTA, CDR2 FQGTGA. J gave up 6 bases and V 11 bases, and 13 bases lay outside the gene matches. The CDR3 totals 14 residues. The data belong to a study of OX40 agonist ivuxolimab in advanced cancers. Assay used: immunoSEQ multiplex PCR; TCRdb lists only in-frame clones, some missing. The sample records more than 65,000 clones, around 91% being singletons. The sample here was CD4+ or CD8+ T cells sorted from blood, taken in a trial of the OX40 agonist ivuxolimab. This TCR was sampled from an adult with an advanced solid tumor such as melanoma, head and neck, liver or kidney cancer. The chain combines TRBV7-3 with TRBJ2-1; TRBD2 agrees at 7 bases. The CDR3 region has the DNA TGTGCCTCCGGGGCGGGAGTGGGTCCCAATGAGCAGTTCTTC. Protein product: CASGAGVGPNEQFF.